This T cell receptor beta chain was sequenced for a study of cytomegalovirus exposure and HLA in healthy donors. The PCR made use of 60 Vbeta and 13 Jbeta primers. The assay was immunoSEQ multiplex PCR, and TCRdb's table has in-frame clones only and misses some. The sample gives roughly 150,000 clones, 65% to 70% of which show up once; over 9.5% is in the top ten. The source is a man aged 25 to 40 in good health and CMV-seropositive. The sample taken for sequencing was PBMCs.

The CDR3 DNA sequence: TGTGCCAGTAGTATGGGACAGCGATACACAGATACGCAGTATTTT. As protein: CASSMGQRYTDTQYF. The chain has TRBV19 and TRBJ2-3, with 7 bases that match TRBD1. Per the germline V gene, CDR1 is LNHDA and CDR2 is SQIVND (reference sequence). V lost 3 bases, J lost 2 bases, and 5 bases stayed unmatched. The CDR3 loop spans 15 amino acids.